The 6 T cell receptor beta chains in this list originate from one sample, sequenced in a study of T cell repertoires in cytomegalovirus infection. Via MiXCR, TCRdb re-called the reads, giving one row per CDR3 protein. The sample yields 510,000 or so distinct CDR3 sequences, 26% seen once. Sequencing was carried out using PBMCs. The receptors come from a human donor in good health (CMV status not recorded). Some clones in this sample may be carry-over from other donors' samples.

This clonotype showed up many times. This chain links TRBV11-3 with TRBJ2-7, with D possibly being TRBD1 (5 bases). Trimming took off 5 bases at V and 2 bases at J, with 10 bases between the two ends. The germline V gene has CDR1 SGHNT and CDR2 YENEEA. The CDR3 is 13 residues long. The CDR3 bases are TGTGCCAGCAGCAAGGGGCAGGCCTACGAGCAGTACTTC. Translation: CASSKGQAYEQYF.

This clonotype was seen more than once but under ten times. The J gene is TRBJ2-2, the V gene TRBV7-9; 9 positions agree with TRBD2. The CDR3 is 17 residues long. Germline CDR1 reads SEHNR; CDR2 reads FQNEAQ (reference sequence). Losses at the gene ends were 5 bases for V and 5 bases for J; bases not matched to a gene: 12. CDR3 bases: TGTGCCAGCAGCCCCCCGGGCGGGAGGGCCTCAACCGGGGAGCTGTTTTTT. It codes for CASSPPGGRASTGELFF.

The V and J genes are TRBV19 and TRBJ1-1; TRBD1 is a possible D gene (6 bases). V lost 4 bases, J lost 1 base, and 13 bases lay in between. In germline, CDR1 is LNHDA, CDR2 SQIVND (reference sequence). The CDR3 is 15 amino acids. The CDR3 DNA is TGTGCCAGTAGTAGGTTAGGGACACAGAACACTGAAGCTTTCTTT. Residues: CASSRLGTQNTEAFF.

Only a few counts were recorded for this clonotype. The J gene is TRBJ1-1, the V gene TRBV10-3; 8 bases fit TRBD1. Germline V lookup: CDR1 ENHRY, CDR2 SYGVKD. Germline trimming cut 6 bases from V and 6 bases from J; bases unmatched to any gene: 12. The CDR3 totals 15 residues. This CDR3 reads CAISPRGQGASEAFF. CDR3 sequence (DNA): TGTGCCATCAGCCCCCGTGGTCAGGGGGCGTCTGAAGCTTTCTTT.

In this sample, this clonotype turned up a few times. Here the CDR3 reads CASSSGAQADGYTF. The CDR3 DNA reads TGTGCCAGCAGTTCAGGGGCCCAGGCGGATGGCTACACCTTC. V and J are TRBV12-3 or TRBV12-4 and TRBJ1-2, with D maybe TRBD1 (6 bases). This CDR3 contains 14 residues. V was cut by 4 bases and J by 6 bases, with 15 bases left in between.

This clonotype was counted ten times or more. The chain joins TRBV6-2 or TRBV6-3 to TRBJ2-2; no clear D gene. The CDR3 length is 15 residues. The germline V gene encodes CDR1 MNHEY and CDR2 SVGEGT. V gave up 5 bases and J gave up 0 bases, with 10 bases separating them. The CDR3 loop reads CASSRRTANTGELFF. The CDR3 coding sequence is TGTGCCAGCAGTCGACGGACGGCGAACACCGGGGAGCTGTTTTTT.